Below, 22 T cell receptor beta chains from the same sample are listed, as sequenced in a study of technical replicates of blood from several donors. Produced via immunoSEQ multiplex PCR; TCRdb's table is partial and in-frame only. The repertoire holds fewer than 95,000 clones, 91% seen once, with about 0.25% in the top ten. The sample taken for sequencing was T cells isolated from PBMCs. All receptors come from a human donor in good health.

This chain links TRBV5-8 with TRBJ2-7; D might be TRBD1 (5 bases). This CDR3 spans 16 amino acids. The V and J ends lost 2 bases and 7 bases respectively, with 22 bases between them. Germline-derived CDR1 and CDR2 are SGHTS and YDEGEE. The CDR3 region is CASSLAVRQPPGEQYF. The CDR3 bases are TGTGCCAGCAGCTTAGCAGTCAGACAGCCTCCTGGGGAGCAGTACTTC.

J is TRBJ2-7 and V is TRBV9; 9 nucleotides agree with TRBD2. V dropped 4 bases and J dropped 5; count of bases not matched to a gene: 7. The CDR3 extends over 14 amino acids. The germline V gene has CDR1 SGDLS and CDR2 YYNGEE. In DNA, the CDR3 is TGTGCCAGCAGCATGCGGGGGGGCCTCGACGAGCAGTACTTC. Its protein product is CASSMRGGLDEQYF.

The CDR3: CASSLQESSSYEQYF. The CDR3 DNA reads as TGTGCCAGCAGCTTACAAGAATCTAGCTCCTACGAGCAGTACTTC. The gene calls are TRBV7-8 and TRBJ2-7; D remains ambiguous. The V gene lost 2 bases and the J gene lost 0 bases, with 11 bases spanning the gap. Germline CDR1 and CDR2: SGHVS and FQNEAQ. This CDR3 contains 15 residues.

This clone was detected a few times. The V call is TRBV5-4, the J call TRBJ1-1; D may be TRBD1 (5 bases). Germline CDR1 reads SGHNT; CDR2 reads YYREEE (reference sequence). Trimming removed 5 bases from V and 8 bases from J, with 13 bases in between. The CDR3 contains 12 residues. Here the CDR3 reads CASRIAGGEAFF. The CDR3 region has the DNA TGTGCCAGCAGGATTGCGGGGGGAGAAGCTTTCTTT.

The CDR3 DNA reads as TGTGCCAGCAGCGTAAGGACTAGCGGGGATCATGAGCAGTTCTTC. Translated, it gives CASSVRTSGDHEQFF. The chain uses TRBV27 and TRBJ2-1; 12 bases match TRBD2. CDR1 and CDR2 (germline): MNHEY, SMNVEV (reference sequence). Losses at the gene ends were 6 bases for V and 8 bases for J; bases not matched to a gene: 8. The length of the CDR3 is 15 residues.

The chain employs TRBV5-1 and TRBJ1-2; 8 bases agree with TRBD1. J was trimmed by 8 bases and V by 4 bases; bases with no gene match: 7. CDR3 length: 13 amino acids. Per germline, CDR1 SGHRS and CDR2 YFSETQ. CDR3 DNA sequence: TGCGCCAGCAGCGTTGGCAGGGGGCGAGGCTACACCTTC. Protein sequence: CASSVGRGRGYTF.

The rearrangement uses TRBV5-1 and TRBJ1-2, with D uncertain. Germline V gene data show CDR1 as SGHRS and CDR2 as YFSETQ. Trimming cost V 7 bases and J 4 bases, with 11 bases left between them. This CDR3 comprises 12 residues. The CDR3 sequence is CASRQGPYGYTF. CDR3 nucleotides: TGCGCCAGCCGACAAGGTCCCTATGGCTACACCTTC.

The gene calls are TRBV5-1 and TRBJ2-7; tentatively, D is TRBD2 (6 bases). The CDR3 covers 14 residues. Deletions cut 0 bases from V and 3 bases from J, with 10 bases between. Germline assignment: CDR1 SGHRS and CDR2 YFSETQ. In DNA form, the CDR3 reads TGCGCCAGCAGCTTGGGGGACGGGGGCTACGAGCAGTACTTC. Translating it yields CASSLGDGGYEQYF.

The chain employs TRBV2 and TRBJ2-7, with 9 bases aligning to TRBD2. Looked up from germline, CDR1 is SNHLY and CDR2 is FYNNEI. The CDR3 loop spans 16 amino acids. V trimming: 8 bases; J trimming: 5 bases; junction bases outside the gene matches: 16. Here the CDR3 DNA reads TGTGCCAGCTCTCCAGGCGGGCTAGCGGGACATGACGAGCAGTACTTC. Translation gives CASSPGGLAGHDEQYF.

The V and J genes are TRBV5-1 and TRBJ2-2; D perhaps matches TRBD1 (5 bases). Between the trimmed V and J ends, which lost 0 bases and 4 bases, there was a span of 13 bases. This CDR3 comprises 16 residues. Germline values: CDR1 SGHRS, CDR2 YFSETQ. As DNA, the CDR3 is TGCGCCAGCAGCTTGGGGGGCCCTCCTAGCACCGGGGAGCTGTTTTTT. It encodes CASSLGGPPSTGELFF.

This chain connects TRBV27 to TRBJ2-2; D is perhaps TRBD2 (6 bases). The CDR3 covers 14 residues. The V end lost 9 bases, the J end lost 3 bases, and 14 bases lay between the germline ends. Germline lookup yields CDR1 MNHEY and CDR2 SMNVEV (reference sequence). CDR3 loop: CASAWGVDTGELFF. CDR3 coding DNA: TGTGCCAGTGCATGGGGGGTGGACACCGGGGAGCTGTTTTTT.

The chain links TRBV29-1 to TRBJ1-2; possibly TRBD1 for D (5 bases). The germline V gene has CDR1 SQVTM and CDR2 ANQGSEA. V was clipped by 0 bases and J by 2 bases, with 7 bases between them. The CDR3 contains 13 residues. For the CDR3, the DNA is TGCAGCGTTGAAGAGGGGCGAAACTATGGCTACACCTTC. It codes for CSVEEGRNYGYTF.

V usage is TRBV7-8 and J usage is TRBJ2-1, with TRBD2 identical over 12 bases. Germline loops: CDR1 SGHVS, CDR2 FQNEAQ. The CDR3 sequence is 15 residues long. V lost 5 bases, J lost 7 bases, and 6 bases stayed unmatched. The CDR3 DNA sequence: TGTGCCAGCAGCCCAGGACTAGCGGGAAGTAATGAGCAGTTCTTC. Its translation: CASSPGLAGSNEQFF.

This rearrangement joins TRBV30 to TRBJ1-1, with TRBD1 matching 12 bases. Germline CDR1 GTSNPN, CDR2 SVGIG (reference sequence). The CDR3 loop spans 17 amino acids. The junction had 15 bases not matched to a gene; V was cut back by 3 bases and J by 7 bases. CDR3 in DNA: TGTGCCTGGAGCGCAATACCGGGACAGGGGGCGAGTCTTGAAGCTTTCTTT. It specifies CAWSAIPGQGASLEAFF.

This chain connects TRBV5-4 to TRBJ1-2; 9 bases are a match to TRBD1. V lost 3 bases and J lost 0; bases outside the gene matches: 3. This CDR3 is built from 15 residues. Germline V CDR1 and CDR2: SGHNT, YYREEE (reference sequence). In DNA form, the CDR3 reads TGTGCCAGCAGCTACGGACAGGGGTCTAACTATGGCTACACCTTC. Amino acid sequence: CASSYGQGSNYGYTF.

V gene TRBV2 combines with J gene TRBJ2-7; D is perhaps TRBD1 (6 bases). V was clipped by 3 bases and J by 3 bases, with 15 bases between them. Germline V gene lookup returns CDR1 SNHLY and CDR2 FYNNEI. The CDR3 runs 15 residues. In DNA form, the CDR3 reads TGTGCCAGCAGTGATACAGGGAAAGGCTTCTACGAGCAGTACTTC. Amino acids: CASSDTGKGFYEQYF.

The chain employs TRBV6-5 and TRBJ2-7, with TRBD2 identical over 8 bases. Germline V gene data show CDR1 as MNHEY and CDR2 as SVGAGI. The CDR3 spans 15 residues. Trimming cost V 6 bases and J 2 bases; bases outside gene matches: 9. CDR3 in amino acids: CASRPILADTYEQYF. The CDR3 region has the DNA TGTGCCAGCAGACCGATACTAGCGGATACCTACGAGCAGTACTTC.

The CDR3, as DNA: TGTGCCAGTAGCAGACTTACGGCAGGGGGTTTTAGCAATCAGCCCCAGCATTTT. It yields the protein CASSRLTAGGFSNQPQHF. The J gene is TRBJ1-5, the V gene TRBV19, with 7 bases fitting TRBD1. Germline CDR1 is LNHDA and CDR2 is SQIVND (reference sequence). Losses at the gene ends were 6 bases for V and 0 bases for J; bases not matched to a gene: 14. The CDR3 length is 18 residues.

A few counts support this clone. This chain joins TRBV11-3 and TRBJ1-3, with D tentatively TRBD1 (6 bases). This CDR3 region has 16 residues. Germline V lookup: CDR1 SGHNT, CDR2 YENEEA. V was pared by 5 bases and J by 0 bases, with 14 bases between. This CDR3 reads CASSPWTAHSGNTIYF. The CDR3 DNA reads as TGTGCCAGCAGCCCCTGGACAGCCCACTCTGGAAACACCATATATTTT.

The chain is built from TRBV9 and TRBJ1-1, with 7 bases identical to TRBD1. CDR1 and CDR2 from the germline V gene are SGDLS and YYNGEE. V dropped 4 bases and J dropped 1; count of bases not matched to a gene: 4. The CDR3 has 14 residues. CDR3 amino acids: CASSRGQPNTEAFF. As DNA, the CDR3 is TGTGCCAGCAGCCGGGGACAGCCGAACACTGAAGCTTTCTTT.

In nucleotides, the CDR3 is TGCAGCGTTGCACAGGGATCCTATGGCTACACCTTC. It translates to CSVAQGSYGYTF. The chain has TRBV29-1 and TRBJ1-2, with D tentatively TRBD1 (6 bases). V was shortened by 4 bases and J by 4 bases, with 10 bases between the two germline ends. This CDR3 has 12 residues. Looked up from germline, CDR1 is SQVTM and CDR2 is ANQGSEA.

This rearrangement joins TRBV19 to TRBJ2-5; 11 positions agree with TRBD2. CDR1 and CDR2 (germline): LNHDA, SQIVND (reference sequence). This CDR3 has 17 amino acids. With V trimmed by 8 bases and J by 0 bases, 11 bases remained unmatched. Written as DNA, the CDR3 is TGTGCCAGTGGCAACCCGCGGACTAGCGGGTACCAAGAGACCCAGTACTTC. Its protein is CASGNPRTSGYQETQYF.